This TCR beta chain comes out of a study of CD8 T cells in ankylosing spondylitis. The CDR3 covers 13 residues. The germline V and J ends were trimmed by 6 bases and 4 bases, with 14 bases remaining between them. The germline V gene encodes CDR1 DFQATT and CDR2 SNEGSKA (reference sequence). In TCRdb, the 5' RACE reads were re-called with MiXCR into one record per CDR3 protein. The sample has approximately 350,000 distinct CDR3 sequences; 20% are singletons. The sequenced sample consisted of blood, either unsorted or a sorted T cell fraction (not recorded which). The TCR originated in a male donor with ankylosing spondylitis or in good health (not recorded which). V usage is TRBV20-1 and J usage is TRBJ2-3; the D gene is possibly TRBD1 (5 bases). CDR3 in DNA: TGCAGTGCACCCGACAGAAATTCAGATACGCAGTATTTT. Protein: CSAPDRNSDTQYF.